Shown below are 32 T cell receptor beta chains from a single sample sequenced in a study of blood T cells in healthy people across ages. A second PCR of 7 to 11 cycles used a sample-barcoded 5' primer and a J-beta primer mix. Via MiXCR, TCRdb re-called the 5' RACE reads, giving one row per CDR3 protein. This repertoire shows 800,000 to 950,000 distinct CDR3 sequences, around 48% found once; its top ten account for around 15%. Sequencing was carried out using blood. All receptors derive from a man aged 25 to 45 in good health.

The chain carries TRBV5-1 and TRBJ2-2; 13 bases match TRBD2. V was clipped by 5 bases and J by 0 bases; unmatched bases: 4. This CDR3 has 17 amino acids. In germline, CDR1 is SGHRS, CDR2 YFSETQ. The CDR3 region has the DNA TGCGCCAGCAGGCGGACTAGCGGGGGCGCGAACACCGGGGAGCTGTTTTTT. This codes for CASRRTSGGANTGELFF.

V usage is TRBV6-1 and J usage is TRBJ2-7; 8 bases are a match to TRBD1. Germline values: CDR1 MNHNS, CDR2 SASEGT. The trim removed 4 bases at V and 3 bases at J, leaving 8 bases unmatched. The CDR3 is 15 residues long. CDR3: CASSGIEQGVYEQYF. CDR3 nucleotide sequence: TGTGCCAGCAGTGGGATCGAACAGGGGGTCTACGAGCAGTACTTC.

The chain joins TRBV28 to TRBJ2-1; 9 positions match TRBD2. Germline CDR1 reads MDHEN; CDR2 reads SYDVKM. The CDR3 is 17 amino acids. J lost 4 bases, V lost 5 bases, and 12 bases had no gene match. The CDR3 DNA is TGTGCCAGCAGTCCGCTCCAAACTAGCGGGCTGTACAATGAGCAGTTCTTC. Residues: CASSPLQTSGLYNEQFF.

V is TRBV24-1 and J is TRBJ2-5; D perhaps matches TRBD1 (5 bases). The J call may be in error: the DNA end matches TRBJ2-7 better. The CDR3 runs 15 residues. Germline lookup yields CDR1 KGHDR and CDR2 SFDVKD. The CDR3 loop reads CATSDSRQPSYEQYF. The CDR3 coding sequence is TGTGCCACCAGTGACTCGCGACAGCCCTCCTACGAGCAGTACTTC.

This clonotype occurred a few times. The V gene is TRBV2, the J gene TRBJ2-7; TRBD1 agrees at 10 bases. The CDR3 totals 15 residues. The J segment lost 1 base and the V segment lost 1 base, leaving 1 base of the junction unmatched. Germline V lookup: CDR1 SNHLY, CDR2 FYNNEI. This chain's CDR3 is CASSEVGQGSYEQYF. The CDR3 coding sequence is TGTGCCAGCAGTGAAGTGGGACAGGGGTCCTACGAGCAGTACTTC.

Written as DNA, the CDR3 is TGTGCCAGCAGTTCGTGGACTAGCGGGGTCAGCAATGAGCAGTTCTTC. Translating it yields CASSSWTSGVSNEQFF. The chain recombines TRBV6-2 or TRBV6-3 with TRBJ2-1, with TRBD2 matching over 12 bases. J gave up 6 bases and V 4 bases, and 7 bases lay outside the gene matches. The germline V gene has CDR1 MNHEY and CDR2 SVGEGT. The CDR3 length is 16 residues.

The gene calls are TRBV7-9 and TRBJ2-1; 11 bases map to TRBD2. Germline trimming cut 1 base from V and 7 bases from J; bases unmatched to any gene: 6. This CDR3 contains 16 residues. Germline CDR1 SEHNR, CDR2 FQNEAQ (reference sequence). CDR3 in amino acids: CASSLVAGGRRNEQFF. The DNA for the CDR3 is TGTGCCAGCAGCTTAGTAGCGGGGGGGCGACGTAATGAGCAGTTCTTC. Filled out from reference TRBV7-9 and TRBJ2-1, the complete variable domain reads DTGVSQNPRHKITKRGQNVTFRCDPISEHNRLYWYRQTLGQGPEFLTYFQNEAQLEKSRLLSDRFSAERPKGSFSTLEIQRTEQGDSAMYLCASSLVAGGRRNEQFFGPGTRLTVL.

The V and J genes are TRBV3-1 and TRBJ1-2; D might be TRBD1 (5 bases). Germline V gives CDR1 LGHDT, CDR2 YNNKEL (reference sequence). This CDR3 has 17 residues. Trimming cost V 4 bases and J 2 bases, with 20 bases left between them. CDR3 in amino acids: CASSPVLQTGANYGYTF. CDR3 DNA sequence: TGTGCCAGCAGCCCTGTTTTACAGACTGGGGCAAACTATGGCTACACCTTC.

The CDR3 protein is CASGVPNYGYTF. The DNA for the CDR3 is TGTGCCAGCGGGGTGCCTAACTATGGCTACACCTTC. The rearrangement uses TRBV28 and TRBJ1-2, with D unclear. From germline, CDR1 is MDHEN and CDR2 SYDVKM. Between the trimmed V and J ends, which lost 8 bases and 0 bases, there was a span of 7 bases. The CDR3 has 12 residues.

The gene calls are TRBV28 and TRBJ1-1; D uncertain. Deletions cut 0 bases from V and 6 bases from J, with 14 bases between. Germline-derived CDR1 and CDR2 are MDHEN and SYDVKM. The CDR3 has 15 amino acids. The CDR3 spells CASSLWPSLDPEAFF. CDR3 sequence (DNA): TGTGCCAGCAGTTTATGGCCAAGTCTGGATCCTGAAGCTTTCTTT.

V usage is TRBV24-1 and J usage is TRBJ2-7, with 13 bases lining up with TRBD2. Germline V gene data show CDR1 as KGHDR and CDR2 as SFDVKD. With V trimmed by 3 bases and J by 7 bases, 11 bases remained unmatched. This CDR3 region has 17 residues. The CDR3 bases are TGTGCCACCAGTGATCCAATACTAGCGGGGGGGCACAATGAGCAGTACTTC. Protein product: CATSDPILAGGHNEQYF.

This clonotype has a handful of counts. The CDR3 here is CASSESGATYNEQFF. The CDR3 DNA follows: TGTGCCAGCAGTGAGTCAGGGGCAACTTACAATGAGCAGTTCTTC. The chain is built from TRBV6-1 and TRBJ2-1; TRBD1 is a possible D gene (6 bases). The V and J ends lost 3 bases and 4 bases respectively, with 13 bases between them. Germline CDR1 and CDR2: MNHNS and SASEGT. The CDR3 consists of 15 residues.

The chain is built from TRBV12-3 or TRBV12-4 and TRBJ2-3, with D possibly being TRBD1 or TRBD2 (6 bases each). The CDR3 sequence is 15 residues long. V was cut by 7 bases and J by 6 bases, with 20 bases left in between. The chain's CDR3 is CASTDVGGWDDTQYF. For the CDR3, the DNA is TGTGCCAGCACCGATGTAGGGGGGTGGGATGATACGCAGTATTTT.

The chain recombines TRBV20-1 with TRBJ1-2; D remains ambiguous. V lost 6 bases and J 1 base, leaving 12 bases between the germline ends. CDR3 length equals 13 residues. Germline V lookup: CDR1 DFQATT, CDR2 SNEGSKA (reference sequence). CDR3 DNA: TGCAGTGCCCGAATGCAGGTTAACTATGGCTACACCTTC. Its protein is CSARMQVNYGYTF.

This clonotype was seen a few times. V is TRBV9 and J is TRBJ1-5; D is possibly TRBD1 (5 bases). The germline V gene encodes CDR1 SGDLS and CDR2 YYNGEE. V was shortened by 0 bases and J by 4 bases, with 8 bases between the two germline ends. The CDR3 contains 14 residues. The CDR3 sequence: CASSVGGPNQPQHF. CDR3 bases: TGTGCCAGCAGCGTAGGGGGCCCAAATCAGCCCCAGCATTTT.

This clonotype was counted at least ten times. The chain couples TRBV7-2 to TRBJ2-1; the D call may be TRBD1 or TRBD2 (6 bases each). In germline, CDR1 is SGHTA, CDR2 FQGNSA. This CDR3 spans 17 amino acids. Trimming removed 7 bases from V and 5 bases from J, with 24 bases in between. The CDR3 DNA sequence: TGTGCCAGCACCCCTCGTGGGGGGTCCGGGACAAACAATGAGCAGTTCTTC. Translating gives CASTPRGGSGTNNEQFF.

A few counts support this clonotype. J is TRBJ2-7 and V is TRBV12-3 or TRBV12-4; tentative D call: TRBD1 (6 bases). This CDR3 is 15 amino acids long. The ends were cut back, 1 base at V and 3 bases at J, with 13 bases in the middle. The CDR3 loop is CASSLEGRGDYEQYF. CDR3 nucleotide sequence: TGTGCCAGCAGTTTAGAAGGCAGGGGAGACTACGAGCAGTACTTC.

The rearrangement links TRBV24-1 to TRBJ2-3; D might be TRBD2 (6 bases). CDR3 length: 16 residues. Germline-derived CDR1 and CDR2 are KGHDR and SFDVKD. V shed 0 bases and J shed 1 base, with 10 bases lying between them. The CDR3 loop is CATSDLGGGGTDTQYF. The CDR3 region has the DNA TGTGCCACCAGTGATTTGGGGGGAGGAGGCACAGATACGCAGTATTTT.

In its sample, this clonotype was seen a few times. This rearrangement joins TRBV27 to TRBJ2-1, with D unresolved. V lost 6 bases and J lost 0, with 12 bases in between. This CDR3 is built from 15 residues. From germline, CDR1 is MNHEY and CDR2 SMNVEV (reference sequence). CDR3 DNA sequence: TGTGCCAGCAGAACCTCGGCTAGCTCCTACAATGAGCAGTTCTTC. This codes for CASRTSASSYNEQFF.

The CDR3 loop reads CASSQGYPYEQYF. The CDR3 coding sequence is TGTGCCAGCAGCCAAGGGTACCCCTACGAGCAGTACTTC. The chain recombines TRBV4-2 with TRBJ2-7; D unclear. V was clipped by 1 base and J by 2 bases, with 6 bases between them. CDR1 is LGHNA and CDR2 is YNFKEQ in the germline V gene. The CDR3 runs to 13 residues.

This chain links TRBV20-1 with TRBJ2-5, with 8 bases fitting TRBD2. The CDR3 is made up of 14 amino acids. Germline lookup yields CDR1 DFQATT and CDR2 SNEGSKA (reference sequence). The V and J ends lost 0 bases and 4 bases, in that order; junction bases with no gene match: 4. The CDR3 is CSARDPSGGETQYF. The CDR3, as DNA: TGCAGTGCTAGAGATCCGAGCGGGGGAGAGACCCAGTACTTC.

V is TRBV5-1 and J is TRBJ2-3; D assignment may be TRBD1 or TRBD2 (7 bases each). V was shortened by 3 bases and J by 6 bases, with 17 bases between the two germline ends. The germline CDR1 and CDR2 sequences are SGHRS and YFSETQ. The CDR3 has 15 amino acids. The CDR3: CASSSQGRGGDTQYF. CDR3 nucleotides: TGCGCCAGCAGCTCTCAGGGCAGGGGGGGCGATACGCAGTATTTT. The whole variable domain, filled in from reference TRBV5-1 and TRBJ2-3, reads KAGVTQTPRYLIKTRGQQVTLSCSPISGHRSVSWYQQTPGQGLQFLFEYFSETQRNKGNFPGRFSGRQFSNSRSEMNVSTLELGDSALYLCASSSQGRGGDTQYFGPGTRLTVL.

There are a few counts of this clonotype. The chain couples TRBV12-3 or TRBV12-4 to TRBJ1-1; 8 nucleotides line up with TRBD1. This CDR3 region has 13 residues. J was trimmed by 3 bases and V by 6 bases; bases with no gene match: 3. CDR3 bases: TGTGCCAGCAGACGGACAGGGTACACTGAAGCTTTCTTT. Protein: CASRRTGYTEAFF.

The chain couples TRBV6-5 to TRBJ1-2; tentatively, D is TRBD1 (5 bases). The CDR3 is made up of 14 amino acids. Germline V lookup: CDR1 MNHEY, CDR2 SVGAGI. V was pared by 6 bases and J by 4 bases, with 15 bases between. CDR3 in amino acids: CASRATGASYGYTF. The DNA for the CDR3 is TGTGCCAGCAGAGCGACCGGGGCTAGCTATGGCTACACCTTC.

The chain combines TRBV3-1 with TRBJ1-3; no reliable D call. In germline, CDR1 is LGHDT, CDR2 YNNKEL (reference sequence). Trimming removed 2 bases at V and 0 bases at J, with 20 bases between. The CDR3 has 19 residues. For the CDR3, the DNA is TGTGCCAGCAGCCAACTCCGAGGTCCATCTCAATTCTCTGGAAACACCATATATTTT. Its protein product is CASSQLRGPSQFSGNTIYF.

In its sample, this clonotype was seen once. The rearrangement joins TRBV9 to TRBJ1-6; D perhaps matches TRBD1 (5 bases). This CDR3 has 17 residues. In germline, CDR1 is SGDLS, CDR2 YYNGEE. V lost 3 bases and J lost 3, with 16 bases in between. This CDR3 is CASSGHRDGLYNSPLHF. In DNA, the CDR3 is TGTGCCAGCAGCGGACACCGGGACGGACTCTATAATTCACCCCTCCACTTT.

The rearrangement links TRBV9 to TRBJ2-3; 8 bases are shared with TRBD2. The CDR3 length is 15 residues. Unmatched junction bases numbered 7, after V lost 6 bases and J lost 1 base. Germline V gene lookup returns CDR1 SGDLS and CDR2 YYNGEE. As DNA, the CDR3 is TGTGCCAGCACCCGAGCGGGGGACCGCACAGATACGCAGTATTTT. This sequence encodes CASTRAGDRTDTQYF.

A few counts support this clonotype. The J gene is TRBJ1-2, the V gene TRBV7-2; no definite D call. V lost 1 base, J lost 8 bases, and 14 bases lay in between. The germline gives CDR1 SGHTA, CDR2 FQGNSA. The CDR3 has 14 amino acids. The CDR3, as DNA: TGTGCCAGCAGCTTAGTTCGCCCAAAGGCCGGCTACACCTTC. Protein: CASSLVRPKAGYTF.

The CDR3 spells CASSLDSRGRSYNEQFF. CDR3 coding DNA: TGTGCCAGCAGCTTAGACTCCAGGGGGCGCTCCTACAATGAGCAGTTCTTC. V is TRBV7-2 and J is TRBJ2-1, with 8 nucleotides matching TRBD1. CDR1 is SGHTA and CDR2 is FQGNSA in the germline V gene. The ends lost 1 base at V and 0 bases at J; junction bases unmatched: 5. The CDR3 totals 17 residues.

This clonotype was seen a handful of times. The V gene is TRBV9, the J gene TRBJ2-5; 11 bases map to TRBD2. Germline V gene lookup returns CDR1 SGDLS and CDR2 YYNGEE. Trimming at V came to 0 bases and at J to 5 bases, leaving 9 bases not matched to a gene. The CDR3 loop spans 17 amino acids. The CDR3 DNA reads TGTGCCAGCAGCGTAGGGCCGACTGGACTAGCGGGTGAGACCCAGTACTTC. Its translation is CASSVGPTGLAGETQYF.

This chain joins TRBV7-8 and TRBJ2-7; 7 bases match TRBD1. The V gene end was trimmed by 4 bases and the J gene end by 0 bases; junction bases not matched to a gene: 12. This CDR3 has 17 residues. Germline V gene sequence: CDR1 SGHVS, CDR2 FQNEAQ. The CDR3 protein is CASSWGYSDRNSYEQYF. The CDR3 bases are TGTGCCAGCAGCTGGGGCTATTCGGACAGGAACTCCTACGAGCAGTACTTC.

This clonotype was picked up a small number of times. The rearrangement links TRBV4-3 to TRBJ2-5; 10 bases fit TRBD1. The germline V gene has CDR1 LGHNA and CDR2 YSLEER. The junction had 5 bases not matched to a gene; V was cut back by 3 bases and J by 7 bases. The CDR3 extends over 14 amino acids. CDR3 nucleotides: TGCGCCAGCAGCCACGACAGGGGGCTCGGGACCCAGTACTTC. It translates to CASSHDRGLGTQYF.